This TCR beta chain was identified during a study of cytomegalovirus exposure and HLA in healthy donors. As for the study in general: Around 80 million unique TCRs from HLA-typed donors were held in an early data release. Study-wide results and limits: Differences between HLA loci emerged in a later analysis of TCR association rates, with DRB1 most and HLA-C fewest. Presence/absence analyses assumed roughly uniform sequencing depth across donors. An Asian-associated ancestry cluster reportedly showed fewer N-insertions than the approximately 700-donor mean in a later analysis.

It was with 60 Vbeta and 13 Jbeta primers that the PCR ran. Method: immunoSEQ multiplex PCR; TCRdb's copy keeps in-frame clones and lacks some. The sample carries some 120,000 clones, over 70% recorded once. The germline V and J ends were trimmed by 0 bases and 2 bases, with 8 bases remaining between them. This CDR3 has 15 residues. CDR1 and CDR2 from the germline V gene are MGHRA and YSYEKL. Concerning this clone itself: Its antigen is as yet unknown.

The sequencing input was PBMCs. The clonotype was recovered from a woman in her forties or fifties in good health and CMV-seropositive. V usage is TRBV4-1 and J usage is TRBJ2-1, with D tentatively TRBD1 (6 bases). The CDR3 reads CASSQEGAPYNEQFF. The DNA for the CDR3 is TGCGCCAGCAGCCAAGAGGGGGCCCCCTACAATGAGCAGTTCTTC.